This entry lists 3 T cell receptor beta chains sequenced from one sample in a study of tumor-infiltrating lymphocytes in primary liver carcinoma. In addition to blood RNA drawn from unsorted whole blood, germline DNA was extracted. TCR beta cDNA came from approximately 490 ng total RNA, primed with a constant-region primer. Slightly modified ARM-PCR served as the procedure for the TCR beta libraries. These libraries came from three rounds of nested multiplex PCR. TRBV1-TRBV30 forward primers and a C-beta reverse primer were used in the first two PCR rounds, which each ran for about 9 cycles. TCRdb reprocessed the multiplex PCR reads with MiXCR, giving one entry per CDR3 protein. The table includes fewer than 350,000 distinct CDR3 sequences, about 60% detected once. The sequenced sample consisted of peripheral blood. The origin of the receptors is a man aged 35 to 55 with primary liver carcinoma and hepatitis B virus infection.

This clonotype showed up just a few times. Germline and junction disagree at one end, which may indicate a read error. J is TRBJ1-1 and V is TRBV6-1; 7 bases align to TRBD1. Germline V lookup: CDR1 MNHNS, CDR2 SASEGT. The CDR3 totals 15 residues. CDR3 residues: CASSARTGSDTEASF. The CDR3 nucleotides are TGTGCCAGCAGTGCGAGGACAGGATCGGACACTGAAGCTTCCTTT.

About this clonotype itself: A read error is possible here, since a much larger clone lies one base away. J is TRBJ1-4 and V is TRBV29-1, with D possibly being TRBD1 (5 bases). This CDR3 has 12 amino acids. Germline V lookup: CDR1 SQVTM, CDR2 ANQGSEA. V was pared by 7 bases and J by 6 bases, with 12 bases between. The CDR3 DNA follows: TGCAGCGCGGGGCGGAGTGATGAAAAACTGTTTTTT. This gives the protein CSAGRSDEKLFF.

Remarks on this clonotype: This may be a read error: a much more frequent sequence differs by one nucleotide. CDR3 DNA: TGTGCCAGCAGCGCTAATACAGGGGGCGGTTACGAGCAGTGCTTC. It yields the protein CASSANTGGGYEQCF. The gene calls are TRBV6-6 and TRBJ2-7; 9 bases line up with TRBD1. The germline CDR1 and CDR2 sequences are MNHNY and SVGAGI (reference sequence). The CDR3 is 15 amino acids.